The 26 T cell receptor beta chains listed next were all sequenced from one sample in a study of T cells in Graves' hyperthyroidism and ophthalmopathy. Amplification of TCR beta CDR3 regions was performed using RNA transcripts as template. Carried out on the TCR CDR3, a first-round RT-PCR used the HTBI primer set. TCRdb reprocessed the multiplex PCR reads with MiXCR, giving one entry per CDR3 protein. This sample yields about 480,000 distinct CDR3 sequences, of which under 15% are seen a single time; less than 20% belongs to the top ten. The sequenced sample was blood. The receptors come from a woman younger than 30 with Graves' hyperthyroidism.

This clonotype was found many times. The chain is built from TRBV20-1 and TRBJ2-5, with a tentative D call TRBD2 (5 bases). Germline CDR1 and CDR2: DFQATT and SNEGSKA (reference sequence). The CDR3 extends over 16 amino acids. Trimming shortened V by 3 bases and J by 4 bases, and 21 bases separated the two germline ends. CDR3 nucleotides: TGCAGTGCTAGTTTAACCGCCGGGCGGGCCCGAGAGACCCAGTACTTC. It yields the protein CSASLTAGRARETQYF.

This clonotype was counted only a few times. Written as DNA, the CDR3 is TGTGCCAGCAGCGTCGGCCCCCTAGCGGGAGCCACAGATACGCAGTATTTT. This codes for CASSVGPLAGATDTQYF. This chain links TRBV9 with TRBJ2-3; 10 bases fit TRBD2. The CDR3 sequence is 17 residues long. Trimming cost V 2 bases and J 2 bases; bases outside gene matches: 8. CDR1 and CDR2 (germline): SGDLS, YYNGEE.

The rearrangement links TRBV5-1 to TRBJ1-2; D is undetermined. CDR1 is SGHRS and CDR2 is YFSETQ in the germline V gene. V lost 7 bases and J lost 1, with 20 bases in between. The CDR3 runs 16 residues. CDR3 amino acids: CASSQQTDRGNYGYTF. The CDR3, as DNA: TGCGCCAGCTCACAACAAACGGACCGGGGTAACTATGGCTACACCTTC. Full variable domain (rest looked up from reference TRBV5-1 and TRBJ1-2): KAGVTQTPRYLIKTRGQQVTLSCSPISGHRSVSWYQQTPGQGLQFLFEYFSETQRNKGNFPGRFSGRQFSNSRSEMNVSTLELGDSALYLCASSQQTDRGNYGYTFGSGTRLTVV.

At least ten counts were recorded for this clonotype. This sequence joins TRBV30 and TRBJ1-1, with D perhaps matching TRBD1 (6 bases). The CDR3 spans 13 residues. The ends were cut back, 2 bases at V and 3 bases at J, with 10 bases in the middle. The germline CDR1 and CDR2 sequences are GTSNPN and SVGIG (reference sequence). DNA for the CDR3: TGTGCCTGGAGTAGGGGGGGGGACACTGAAGCTTTCTTT. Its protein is CAWSRGGDTEAFF. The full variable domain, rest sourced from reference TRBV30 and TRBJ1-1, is SQTIHQWPATLVQPVGSPLSLECTVEGTSNPNLYWYRQAAGRGLQLLFYSVGIGQISSEVPQNLSASRPQDRQFILSSKKLLLSDSGFYLCAWSRGGDTEAFFGQGTRLTVV.

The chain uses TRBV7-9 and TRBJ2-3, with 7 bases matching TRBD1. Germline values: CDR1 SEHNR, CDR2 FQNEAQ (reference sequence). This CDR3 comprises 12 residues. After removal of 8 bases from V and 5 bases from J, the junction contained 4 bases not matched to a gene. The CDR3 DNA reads TGTGCCAGCTCGACAGGGCAAGATACGCAGTATTTT. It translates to CASSTGQDTQYF.

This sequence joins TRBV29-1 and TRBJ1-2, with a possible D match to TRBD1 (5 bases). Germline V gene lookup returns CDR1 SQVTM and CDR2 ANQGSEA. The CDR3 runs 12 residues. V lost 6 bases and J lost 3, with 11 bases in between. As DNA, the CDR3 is TGCAGCGTCGCCACGACAGACTATGGCTACACCTTC. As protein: CSVATTDYGYTF.

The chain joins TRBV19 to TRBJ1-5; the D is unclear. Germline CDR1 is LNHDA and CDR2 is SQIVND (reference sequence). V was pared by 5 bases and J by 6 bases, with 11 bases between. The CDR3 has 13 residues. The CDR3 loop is CASSEWEGQPQHF. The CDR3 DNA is TGTGCCAGTAGTGAATGGGAGGGTCAGCCCCAGCATTTT.

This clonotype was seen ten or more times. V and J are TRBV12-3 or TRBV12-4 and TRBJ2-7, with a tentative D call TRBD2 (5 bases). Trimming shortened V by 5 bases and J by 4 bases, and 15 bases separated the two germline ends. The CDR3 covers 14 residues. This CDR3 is CASSPDPSGYEQYF. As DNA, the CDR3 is TGTGCCAGCAGTCCCGACCCATCGGGGTACGAGCAGTACTTC.

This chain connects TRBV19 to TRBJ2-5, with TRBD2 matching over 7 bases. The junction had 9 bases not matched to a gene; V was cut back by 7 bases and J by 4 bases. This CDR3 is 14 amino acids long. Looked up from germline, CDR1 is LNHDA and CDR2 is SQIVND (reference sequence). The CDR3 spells CASKMGLAGETQYF. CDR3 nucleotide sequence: TGTGCCAGTAAAATGGGGTTAGCGGGAGAGACCCAGTACTTC.

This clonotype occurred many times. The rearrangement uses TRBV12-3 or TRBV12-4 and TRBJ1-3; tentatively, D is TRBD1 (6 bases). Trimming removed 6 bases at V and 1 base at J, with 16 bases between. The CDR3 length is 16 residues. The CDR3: CASRAEGQPSGNTIYF. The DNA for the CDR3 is TGTGCCAGCAGAGCGGAGGGACAACCTTCTGGAAACACCATATATTTT.

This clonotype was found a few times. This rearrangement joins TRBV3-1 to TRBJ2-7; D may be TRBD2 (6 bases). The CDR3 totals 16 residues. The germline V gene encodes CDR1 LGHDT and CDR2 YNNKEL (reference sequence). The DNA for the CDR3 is TGTGCCAGCAGCCCCGAGGGTAGGGGACTGACCTACGTGCAGTACGTC. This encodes CASSPEGRGLTYVQYV.

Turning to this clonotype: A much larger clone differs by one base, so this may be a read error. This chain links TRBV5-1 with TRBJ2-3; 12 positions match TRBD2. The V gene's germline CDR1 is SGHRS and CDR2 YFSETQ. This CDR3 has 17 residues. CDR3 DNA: TGCGCCAGCAGCTTGGCAGCGACTAGCGGGAGCACAGATATGCAGTATTTT. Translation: CASSLAATSGSTDMQYF.

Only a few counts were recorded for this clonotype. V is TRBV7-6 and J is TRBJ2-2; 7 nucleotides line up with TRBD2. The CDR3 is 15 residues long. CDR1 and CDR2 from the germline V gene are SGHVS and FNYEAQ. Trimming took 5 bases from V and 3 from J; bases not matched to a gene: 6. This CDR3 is CASSPSGGDTGELFF. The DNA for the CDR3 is TGTGCCAGCAGCCCTAGCGGAGGGGACACCGGGGAGCTGTTTTTT.

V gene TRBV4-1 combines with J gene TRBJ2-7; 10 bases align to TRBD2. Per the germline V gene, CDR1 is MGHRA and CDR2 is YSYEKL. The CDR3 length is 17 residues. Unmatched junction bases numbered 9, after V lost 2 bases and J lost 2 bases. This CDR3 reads CASSQRVRTSGTYEQYF. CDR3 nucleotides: TGCGCCAGCAGCCAACGAGTAAGGACTAGCGGTACCTACGAGCAGTACTTC.

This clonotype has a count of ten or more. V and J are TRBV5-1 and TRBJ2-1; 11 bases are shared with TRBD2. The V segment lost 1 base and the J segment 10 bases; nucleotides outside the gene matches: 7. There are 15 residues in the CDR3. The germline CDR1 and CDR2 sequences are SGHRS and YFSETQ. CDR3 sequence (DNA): TGCGCCAGCAGCTTGACTCCGGGACTAGCGGCGGAGCAGTTCTTC. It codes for CASSLTPGLAAEQFF.

The DNA for the CDR3 is TGCGCCAGCAGCCAAGGGGCAGGGATCGACGAGCAGTACTTC. Translating gives CASSQGAGIDEQYF. The gene calls are TRBV4-1 and TRBJ2-7; TRBD1 might be the D (5 bases). The germline gives CDR1 MGHRA, CDR2 YSYEKL. The CDR3 length is 14 residues. V lost 1 base and J 5 bases, leaving 12 bases between the germline ends.

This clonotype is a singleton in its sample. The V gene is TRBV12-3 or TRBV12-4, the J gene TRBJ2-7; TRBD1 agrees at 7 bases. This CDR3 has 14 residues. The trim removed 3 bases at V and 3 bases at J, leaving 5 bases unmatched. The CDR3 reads CASSLRGLSYEQYF. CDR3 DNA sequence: TGTGCCAGCAGTTTGAGGGGGCTAAGCTACGAGCAGTACTTC.

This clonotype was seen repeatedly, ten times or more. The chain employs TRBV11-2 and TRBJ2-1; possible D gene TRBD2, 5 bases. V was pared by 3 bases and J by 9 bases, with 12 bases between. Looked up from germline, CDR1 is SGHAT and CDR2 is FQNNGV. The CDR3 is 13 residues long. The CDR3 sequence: CASSFWERSEQFF. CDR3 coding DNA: TGTGCCAGCAGCTTTTGGGAGCGGAGTGAGCAGTTCTTC.

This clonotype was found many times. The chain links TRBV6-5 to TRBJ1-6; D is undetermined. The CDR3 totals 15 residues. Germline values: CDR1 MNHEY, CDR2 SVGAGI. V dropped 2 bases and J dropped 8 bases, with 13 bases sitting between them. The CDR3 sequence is CASSYIRAKDSPLHF. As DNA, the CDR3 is TGTGCCAGCAGTTACATCCGGGCCAAGGATTCACCCCTCCACTTT.

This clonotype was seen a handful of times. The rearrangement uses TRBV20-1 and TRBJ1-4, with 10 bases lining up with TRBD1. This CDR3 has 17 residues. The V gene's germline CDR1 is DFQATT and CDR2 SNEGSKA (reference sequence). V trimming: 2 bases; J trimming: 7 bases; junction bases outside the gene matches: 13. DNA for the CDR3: TGCAGTGCTAGACCATTTGCGGGACAGGGGAATGGTGAAAAACTGTTTTTT. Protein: CSARPFAGQGNGEKLFF.

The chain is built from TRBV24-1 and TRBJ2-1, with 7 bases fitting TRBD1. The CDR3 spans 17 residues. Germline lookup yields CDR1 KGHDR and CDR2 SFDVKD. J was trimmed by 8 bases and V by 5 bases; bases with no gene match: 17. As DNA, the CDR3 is TGTGCCACCAGTGGCCCCACGACAGGGAAAACTACGGATGAGCAGTTCTTC. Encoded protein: CATSGPTTGKTTDEQFF.

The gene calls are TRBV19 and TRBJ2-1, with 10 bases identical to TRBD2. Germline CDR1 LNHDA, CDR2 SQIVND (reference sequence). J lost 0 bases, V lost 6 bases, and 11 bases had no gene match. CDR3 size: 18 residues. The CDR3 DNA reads TGTGCCAGTAGCCGCGGTAGCGGGAGGTTAAGCTCCTACAATGAGCAGTTCTTC. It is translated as CASSRGSGRLSSYNEQFF.

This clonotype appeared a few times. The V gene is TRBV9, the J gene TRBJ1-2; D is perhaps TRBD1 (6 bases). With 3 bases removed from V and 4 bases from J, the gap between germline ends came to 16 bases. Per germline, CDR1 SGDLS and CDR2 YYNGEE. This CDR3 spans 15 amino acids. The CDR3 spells CASSEDSSTSYGYTF. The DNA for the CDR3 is TGTGCCAGCAGCGAGGACAGTTCCACCTCCTATGGCTACACCTTC.

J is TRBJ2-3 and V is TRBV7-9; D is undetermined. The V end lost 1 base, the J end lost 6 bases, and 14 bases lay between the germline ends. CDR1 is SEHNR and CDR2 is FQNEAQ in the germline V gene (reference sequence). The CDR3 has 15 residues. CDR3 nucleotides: TGTGCCAGCAGCTTAGTAATGCCCACTTGGGATACGCAGTATTTT. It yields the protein CASSLVMPTWDTQYF.

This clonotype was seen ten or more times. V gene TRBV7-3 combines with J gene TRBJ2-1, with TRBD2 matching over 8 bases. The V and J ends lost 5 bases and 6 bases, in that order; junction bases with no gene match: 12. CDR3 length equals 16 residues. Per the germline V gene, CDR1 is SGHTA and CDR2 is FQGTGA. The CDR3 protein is CASSPKELAGINEQFF. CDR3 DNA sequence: TGTGCCAGCAGCCCCAAAGAGCTAGCGGGTATCAATGAGCAGTTCTTC.

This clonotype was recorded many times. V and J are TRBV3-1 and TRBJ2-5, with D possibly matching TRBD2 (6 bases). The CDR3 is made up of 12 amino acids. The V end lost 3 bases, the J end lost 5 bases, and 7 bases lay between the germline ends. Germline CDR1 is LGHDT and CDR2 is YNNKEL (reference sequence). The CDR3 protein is CASSHGGETQYF. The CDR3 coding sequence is TGTGCCAGCAGCCATGGGGGGGAGACCCAGTACTTC.